The subject of this entry is one TCR beta chain. Its target is not known. This sample was included in a study of T cell responses to AZD1222 COVID-19 vaccine. Overall study results and limits: It should be noted that donors were predominantly white British and more often female, and clonal diversity was possibly underestimated.

The V end lost 4 bases, the J end lost 3 bases, and 16 bases lay between the germline ends. The CDR3 loop spans 14 amino acids. Germline V gene sequence: CDR1 GTSNPN, CDR2 SVGIG (reference sequence). Sequencing used immunoSEQ multiplex PCR; TCRdb keeps in-frame clones, though not all of them. The repertoire holds 150,000 to 200,000 clones, with 85% to 90% as singletons. The sample consisted of peripheral blood, taken on day 0 of MenACWY control vaccination. This sequence was found in an adult in good health. J is TRBJ2-7 and V is TRBV30, with D perhaps TRBD2 (5 bases). CDR3 in DNA: TGTGCCTGGACGCCGGGGATTCCGGACTACGAGCAGTACTTC. This gives the protein CAWTPGIPDYEQYF.